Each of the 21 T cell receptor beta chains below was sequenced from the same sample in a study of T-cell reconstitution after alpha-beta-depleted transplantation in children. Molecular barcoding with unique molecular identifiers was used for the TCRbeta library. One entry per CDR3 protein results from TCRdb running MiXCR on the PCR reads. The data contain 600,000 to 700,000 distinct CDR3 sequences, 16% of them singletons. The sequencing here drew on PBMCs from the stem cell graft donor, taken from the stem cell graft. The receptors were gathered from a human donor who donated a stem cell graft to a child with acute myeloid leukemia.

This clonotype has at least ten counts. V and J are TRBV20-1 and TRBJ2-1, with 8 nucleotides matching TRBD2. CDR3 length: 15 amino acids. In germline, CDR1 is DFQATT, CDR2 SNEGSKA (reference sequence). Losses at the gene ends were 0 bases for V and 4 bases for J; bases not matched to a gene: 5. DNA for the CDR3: TGCAGTGCTAGAGATACGGGGGGGATTTACAATGAGCAGTTCTTC. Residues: CSARDTGGIYNEQFF.

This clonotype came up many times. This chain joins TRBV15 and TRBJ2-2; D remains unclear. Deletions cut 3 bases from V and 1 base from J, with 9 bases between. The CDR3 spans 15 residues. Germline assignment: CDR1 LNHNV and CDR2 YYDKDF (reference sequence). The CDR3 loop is CATSSMGKNTGELFF. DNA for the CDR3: TGTGCCACCAGCAGCATGGGGAAGAACACCGGGGAGCTGTTTTTT. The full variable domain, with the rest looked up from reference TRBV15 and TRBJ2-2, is DAMVIQNPRYQVTQFGKPVTLSCSQTLNHNVMYWYQQKSSQAPKLLFHYYDKDFNNEADTPDNFQSRRPNTSFCFLDIRSPGLGDTAMYLCATSSMGKNTGELFFGEGSRLTVL.

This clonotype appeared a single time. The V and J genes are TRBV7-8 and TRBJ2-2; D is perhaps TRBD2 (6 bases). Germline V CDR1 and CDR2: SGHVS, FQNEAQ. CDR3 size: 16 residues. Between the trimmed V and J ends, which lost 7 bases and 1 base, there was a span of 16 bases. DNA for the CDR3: TGTGCCAGCACTAGGAGGGGCAGGGAGAACACCGGGGAGCTGTTTTTT. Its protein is CASTRRGRENTGELFF.

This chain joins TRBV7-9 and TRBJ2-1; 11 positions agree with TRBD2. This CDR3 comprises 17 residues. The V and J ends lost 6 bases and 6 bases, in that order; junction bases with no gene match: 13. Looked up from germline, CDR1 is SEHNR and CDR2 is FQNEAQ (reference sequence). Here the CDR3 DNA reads TGTGCCAGCAGTCCAGCGCAAGGGACTAGCGGTCGCAATGAGCAGTTCTTC. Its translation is CASSPAQGTSGRNEQFF. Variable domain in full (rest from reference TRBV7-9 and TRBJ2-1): DTGVSQNPRHKITKRGQNVTFRCDPISEHNRLYWYRQTLGQGPEFLTYFQNEAQLEKSRLLSDRFSAERPKGSFSTLEIQRTEQGDSAMYLCASSPAQGTSGRNEQFFGPGTRLTVL.

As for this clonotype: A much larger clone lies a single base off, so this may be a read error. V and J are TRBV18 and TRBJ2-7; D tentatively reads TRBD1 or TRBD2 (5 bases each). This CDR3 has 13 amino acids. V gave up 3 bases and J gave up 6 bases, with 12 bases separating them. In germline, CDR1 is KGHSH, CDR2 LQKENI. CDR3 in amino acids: CASSPDTGLEQYF. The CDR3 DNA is TGTGCCAGCTCACCGGACACGGGGCTCGAGCAGTACTTC.

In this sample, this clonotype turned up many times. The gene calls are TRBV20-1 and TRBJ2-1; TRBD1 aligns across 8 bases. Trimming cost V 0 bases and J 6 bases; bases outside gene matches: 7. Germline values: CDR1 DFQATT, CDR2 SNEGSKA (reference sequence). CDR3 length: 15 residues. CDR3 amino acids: CSARDQGQGSNEQFF. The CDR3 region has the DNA TGCAGTGCTAGAGATCAAGGACAGGGCTCCAATGAGCAGTTCTTC.

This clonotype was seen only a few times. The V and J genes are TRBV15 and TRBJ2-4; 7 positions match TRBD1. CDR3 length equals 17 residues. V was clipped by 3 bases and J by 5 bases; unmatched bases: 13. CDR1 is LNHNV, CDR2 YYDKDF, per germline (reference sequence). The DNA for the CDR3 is TGTGCCACCAGCAGGAAGCCTCCGACAGGGTTCGAAAACATTCAGTACTTC. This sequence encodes CATSRKPPTGFENIQYF. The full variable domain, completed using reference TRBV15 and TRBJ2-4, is DAMVIQNPRYQVTQFGKPVTLSCSQTLNHNVMYWYQQKSSQAPKLLFHYYDKDFNNEADTPDNFQSRRPNTSFCFLDIRSPGLGDTAMYLCATSRKPPTGFENIQYFGAGTRLSVL.

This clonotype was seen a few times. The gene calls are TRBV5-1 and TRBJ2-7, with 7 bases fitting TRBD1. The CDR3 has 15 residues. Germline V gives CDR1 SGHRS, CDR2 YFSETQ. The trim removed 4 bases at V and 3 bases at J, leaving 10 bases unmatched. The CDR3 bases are TGCGCCAGCAGCAAAACCCGGGACAGCCTCTACGAGCAGTACTTC. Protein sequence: CASSKTRDSLYEQYF.

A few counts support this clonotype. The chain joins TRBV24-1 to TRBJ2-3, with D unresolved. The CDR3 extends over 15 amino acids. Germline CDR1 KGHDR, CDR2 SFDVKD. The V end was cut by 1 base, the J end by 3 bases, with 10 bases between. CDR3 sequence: CATSDFVFGTDTQYF. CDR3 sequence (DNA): TGTGCCACCAGTGATTTTGTATTTGGGACAGATACGCAGTATTTT.

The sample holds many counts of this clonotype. The CDR3 loop is CASRSTGLGYEQYF. The CDR3 DNA follows: TGTGCCAGCAGATCGACGGGTCTAGGGTACGAGCAGTACTTC. The chain is built from TRBV6-1 and TRBJ2-7; no clear D. Trimming removed 6 bases from V and 4 bases from J, with 16 bases in between. CDR1 and CDR2 from the germline V gene are MNHNS and SASEGT. The CDR3 extends over 14 amino acids.

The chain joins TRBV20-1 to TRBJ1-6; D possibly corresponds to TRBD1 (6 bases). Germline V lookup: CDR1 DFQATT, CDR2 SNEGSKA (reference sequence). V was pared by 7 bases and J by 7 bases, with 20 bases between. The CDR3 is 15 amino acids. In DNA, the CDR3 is TGCAGTGGTGGACAGACACAGGCCCCAAATTCACCCCTCCACTTT. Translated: CSGGQTQAPNSPLHF.

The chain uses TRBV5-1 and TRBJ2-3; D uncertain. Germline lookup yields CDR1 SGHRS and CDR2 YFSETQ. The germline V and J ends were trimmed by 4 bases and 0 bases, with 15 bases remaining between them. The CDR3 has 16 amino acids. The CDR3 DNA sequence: TGCGCCAGCAGCGCCGAAGGAACACCTAGCACAGATACGCAGTATTTT. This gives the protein CASSAEGTPSTDTQYF.

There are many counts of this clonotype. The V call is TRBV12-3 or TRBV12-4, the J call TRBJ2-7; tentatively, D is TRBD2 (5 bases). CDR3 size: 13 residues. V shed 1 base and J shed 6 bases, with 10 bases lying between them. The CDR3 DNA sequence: TGTGCCAGCAGTTTAGAGGGTCGGGGCGAGCAGTACGTC. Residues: CASSLEGRGEQYV.

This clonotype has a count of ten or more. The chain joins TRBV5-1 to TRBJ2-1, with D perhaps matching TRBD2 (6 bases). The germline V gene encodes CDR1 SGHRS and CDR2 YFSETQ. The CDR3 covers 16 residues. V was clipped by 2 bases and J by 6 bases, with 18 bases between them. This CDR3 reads CASSLTSFWGFNEQFF. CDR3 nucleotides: TGCGCCAGCAGCTTAACTAGCTTTTGGGGCTTCAATGAGCAGTTCTTC.

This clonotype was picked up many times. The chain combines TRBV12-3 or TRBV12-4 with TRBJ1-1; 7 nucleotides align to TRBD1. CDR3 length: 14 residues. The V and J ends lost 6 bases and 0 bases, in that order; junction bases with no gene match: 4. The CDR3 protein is CASRGTDMNTEAFF. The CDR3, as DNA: TGTGCCAGCAGGGGGACAGACATGAACACTGAAGCTTTCTTT.

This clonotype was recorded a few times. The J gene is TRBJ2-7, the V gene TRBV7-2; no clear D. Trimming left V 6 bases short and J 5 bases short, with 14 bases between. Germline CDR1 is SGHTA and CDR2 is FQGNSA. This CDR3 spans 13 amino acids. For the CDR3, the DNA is TGTGCCAGCAGAACCCCCGGGTGGGACGAGCAGTACTTC. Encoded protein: CASRTPGWDEQYF.

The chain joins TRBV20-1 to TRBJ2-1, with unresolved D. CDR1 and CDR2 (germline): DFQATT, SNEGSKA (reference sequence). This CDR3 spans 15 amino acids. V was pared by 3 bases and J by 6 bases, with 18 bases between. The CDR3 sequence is CSASPASVMGNEQFF. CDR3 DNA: TGCAGTGCTAGTCCCGCCAGTGTTATGGGCAATGAGCAGTTCTTC.

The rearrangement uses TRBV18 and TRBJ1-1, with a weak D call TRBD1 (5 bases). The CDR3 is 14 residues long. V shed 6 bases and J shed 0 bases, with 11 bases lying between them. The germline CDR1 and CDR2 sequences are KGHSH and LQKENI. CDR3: CASSQGTMNTEAFF. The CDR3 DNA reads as TGTGCCAGCTCCCAAGGGACCATGAACACTGAAGCTTTCTTT.

The CDR3 DNA reads TGTGCCAGCAGTTACCGACAGGGGGGTAGCAATCAGCCCCAGCATTTT. This sequence encodes CASSYRQGGSNQPQHF. The chain links TRBV6-2 or TRBV6-3 to TRBJ1-5; 9 bases are a match to TRBD1. This CDR3 is built from 16 residues. Trimming took 2 bases from V and 0 from J; bases not matched to a gene: 2. The germline gives CDR1 MNHEY, CDR2 SVGEGT.

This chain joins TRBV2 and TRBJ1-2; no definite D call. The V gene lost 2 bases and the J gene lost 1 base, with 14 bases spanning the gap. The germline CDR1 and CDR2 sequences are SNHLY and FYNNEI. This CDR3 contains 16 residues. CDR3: CASSERAVPLNYGYTF. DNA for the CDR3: TGTGCCAGCAGTGAAAGGGCGGTACCGCTTAACTATGGCTACACCTTC.

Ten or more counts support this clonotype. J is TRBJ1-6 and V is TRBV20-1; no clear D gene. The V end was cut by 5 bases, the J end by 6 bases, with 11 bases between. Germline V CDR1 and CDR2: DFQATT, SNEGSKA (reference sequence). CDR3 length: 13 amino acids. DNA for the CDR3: TGCAGTGCTGAGAGGCGTACTAATTCACCCCTCCACTTT. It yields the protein CSAERRTNSPLHF.